The 20 T cell receptor beta chains below come from one sample, sequenced in a study of cytomegalovirus exposure and HLA in healthy donors. 60 Vbeta and 13 Jbeta primers were used in PCR. Some clones are missing from TCRdb's copy, which holds only in-frame ones; the method was immunoSEQ multiplex PCR. The repertoire holds some 99,000 clones, with roughly two thirds as singletons. The material sequenced was PBMCs. The receptors shown here come from a female donor in good health and CMV-seronegative.

V gene TRBV6-5 combines with J gene TRBJ1-2; TRBD1 might be the D (5 bases). Germline V gene data show CDR1 as MNHEY and CDR2 as SVGAGI. The CDR3 is made up of 15 amino acids. V lost 0 bases and J 5 bases, leaving 13 bases between the germline ends. CDR3 residues: CASSYSDSSLYGYTF. Here the CDR3 DNA reads TGTGCCAGCAGTTACTCCGACAGCTCTCTTTATGGCTACACCTTC.

The rearrangement links TRBV30 to TRBJ1-1, with 7 bases lining up with TRBD1. The CDR3 runs to 13 residues. Trimming at V came to 3 bases and at J to 2 bases, leaving 3 bases not matched to a gene. The germline CDR1 and CDR2 sequences are GTSNPN and SVGIG (reference sequence). DNA for the CDR3: TGTGCCTGGAGGGGACAGCTAAACACTGAAGCTTTCTTT. Residues: CAWRGQLNTEAFF.

The chain uses TRBV2 and TRBJ2-4, with 14 positions matching TRBD2. V was clipped by 0 bases and J by 7 bases; unmatched bases: 11. Germline assignment: CDR1 SNHLY and CDR2 FYNNEI. The CDR3 has 19 amino acids. CDR3 coding DNA: TGTGCCAGCAGTGAAGCGCTTGTGACTAGCGGGAGGGCTAGGAACATTCAGTACTTC. Its protein product is CASSEALVTSGRARNIQYF.

DNA for the CDR3: TGTGCCAGCTCACCAATGGCAGGCCGCAATCAGCCCCAGCATTTT. It specifies CASSPMAGRNQPQHF. The chain employs TRBV18 and TRBJ1-5; D remains unclear. The V end lost 2 bases, the J end lost 2 bases, and 10 bases lay between the germline ends. The CDR3 totals 15 residues. Germline V CDR1 and CDR2: KGHSH, LQKENI.

The CDR3 is CASSLGLAGGKAYEQYF. The DNA for the CDR3 is TGTGCCAGCAGCTTGGGACTAGCGGGAGGGAAAGCCTACGAGCAGTACTTC. The rearrangement uses TRBV13 and TRBJ2-7; 16 bases fit TRBD2. CDR1 is PRHDT and CDR2 is FYEKMQ in the germline V gene (reference sequence). CDR3 length equals 17 residues. Trimming took 3 bases from V and 2 from J; bases not matched to a gene: 4.

V and J are TRBV30 and TRBJ1-1, with D uncertain. CDR3 size: 13 residues. Germline values: CDR1 GTSNPN, CDR2 SVGIG (reference sequence). Trimming took 1 base from V and 7 from J, leaving 13 bases between them. CDR3 region: CAWSGYKSGEAFF. DNA for the CDR3: TGTGCCTGGAGTGGGTACAAATCGGGTGAAGCTTTCTTT. Based on the CDR3 plus reference TRBV30 and TRBJ1-1, the full variable domain is SQTIHQWPATLVQPVGSPLSLECTVEGTSNPNLYWYRQAAGRGLQLLFYSVGIGQISSEVPQNLSASRPQDRQFILSSKKLLLSDSGFYLCAWSGYKSGEAFFGQGTRLTVV.

The chain couples TRBV27 to TRBJ1-5, with 9 bases identical to TRBD1. The germline CDR1 and CDR2 sequences are MNHEY and SMNVEV (reference sequence). CDR3 size: 15 residues. Germline trimming cut 6 bases from V and 4 bases from J; bases unmatched to any gene: 7. CDR3 protein: CASRAGGTGNQPQHF. The CDR3 DNA follows: TGTGCCAGCAGAGCCGGGGGGACAGGGAATCAGCCCCAGCATTTT.

The V gene is TRBV7-2, the J gene TRBJ1-2, with D unresolved. CDR1 is SGHTA, CDR2 FQGNSA, per germline. V dropped 4 bases and J dropped 2 bases, with 8 bases sitting between them. CDR3 length equals 13 residues. As DNA, the CDR3 is TGTGCCAGCAGCTGGGCAGAGAACTATGGCTACACCTTC. Translation gives CASSWAENYGYTF.

The V and J genes are TRBV21-1 and TRBJ2-1; the table calls TRBD2, which could not be checked here. TRBV21-1 is a listed pseudogene. CDR3 length: 9 residues. The CDR3 region has the DNA TGTGCCAGCTCCAATCGGGAGTTCTTC. It is translated as CASSNREFF.

The CDR3 is CASSLGPGLVLYNEQFF. CDR3 nucleotide sequence: TGTGCCAGCAGCTTGGGGCCGGGACTAGTCCTCTACAATGAGCAGTTCTTC. The V and J genes are TRBV5-6 and TRBJ2-1; 8 bases line up with TRBD2. This CDR3 is 17 amino acids long. V lost 0 bases, J lost 3 bases, and 8 bases stayed unmatched. Germline-derived CDR1 and CDR2 are SGHDT and YYEEEE.

This chain links TRBV6-4 with TRBJ1-1; TRBD1 matches 7 bases. The junction had 4 bases not matched to a gene; V was cut back by 6 bases and J by 0 bases. CDR1 is MRHNA, CDR2 SNTAGT, per germline. CDR3 length: 14 residues. The CDR3 loop is CASRKQGMNTEAFF. CDR3 DNA sequence: TGTGCCAGCAGAAAACAGGGGATGAACACTGAAGCTTTCTTT.

This clone was recorded only once. The V gene is TRBV2, the J gene TRBJ1-5; D remains unclear. Germline CDR1 reads SNHLY; CDR2 reads FYNNEI. The CDR3 runs 13 residues. V lost 6 bases and J 3 bases, leaving 9 bases between the germline ends. CDR3: CASSGDFNQPQHF. CDR3 in DNA: TGTGCCAGCAGCGGAGATTTCAATCAGCCCCAGCATTTT.

This clone showed up just once. This chain joins TRBV25-1 and TRBJ1-1; a possible D gene is TRBD1 (5 bases). The CDR3 totals 15 residues. The V end lost 7 bases, the J end lost 3 bases, and 18 bases lay between the germline ends. Germline V gives CDR1 MGHDK, CDR2 SYGVNS. CDR3: CASNSEGTEHTEAFF. The CDR3 bases are TGTGCCAGCAACTCGGAGGGGACGGAGCACACTGAAGCTTTCTTT. Drawing the rest from reference TRBV25-1 and TRBJ1-1, the complete variable domain is EADIYQTPRYLVIGTGKKITLECSQTMGHDKMYWYQQDPGMELHLIHYSYGVNSTEKGDLSSESTVSRIRTEHFPLTLESARPSHTSQYLCASNSEGTEHTEAFFGQGTRLTVV.

The V call is TRBV2, the J call TRBJ1-1, with a tentative D call TRBD1 (5 bases). V was trimmed by 10 bases and J by 5 bases, leaving 17 bases between them. This CDR3 comprises 13 residues. Germline lookup yields CDR1 SNHLY and CDR2 FYNNEI. The CDR3 protein is CATRGQGGTEAFF. CDR3 in DNA: TGTGCCACCAGAGGGCAGGGTGGTACTGAAGCTTTCTTT.

The chain combines TRBV7-6 with TRBJ2-7, with 9 bases that match TRBD2. Germline CDR1 and CDR2: SGHVS and FNYEAQ. This CDR3 region has 15 residues. J lost 2 bases, V lost 5 bases, and 7 bases had no gene match. CDR3 loop: CASSPSGGPAYEQYF. The DNA for the CDR3 is TGTGCCAGCAGCCCCAGCGGGGGGCCCGCCTACGAGCAGTACTTC.

Only a few counts were recorded for this clone. The chain recombines TRBV5-6 with TRBJ1-1; 8 bases match TRBD1. CDR3 length: 15 residues. Germline V CDR1 and CDR2: SGHDT, YYEEEE. Losses at the gene ends were 2 bases for V and 7 bases for J; bases not matched to a gene: 10. The CDR3 here is CASSFGTGPMREAFF. CDR3 coding DNA: TGTGCCAGCAGCTTCGGGACAGGCCCAATGCGTGAAGCTTTCTTT.

The V gene is TRBV30, the J gene TRBJ2-7, with TRBD1 matching over 9 bases. Looked up from germline, CDR1 is GTSNPN and CDR2 is SVGIG (reference sequence). J lost 5 bases, V lost 3 bases, and 2 bases had no gene match. The CDR3 totals 12 residues. This CDR3 reads CAWSNRGHEQYF. The CDR3 DNA sequence: TGTGCCTGGAGCAACAGGGGGCACGAGCAGTACTTC.

This clone has just a few counts. V usage is TRBV6-5 and J usage is TRBJ1-1, with 10 positions matching TRBD1. CDR3 length equals 14 residues. Germline V CDR1 and CDR2: MNHEY, SVGAGI. V was clipped by 6 bases and J by 4 bases; unmatched bases: 5. CDR3 DNA sequence: TGTGCCAGCAGACCGGGACAGGGGTTCACTGAAGCTTTCTTT. Its protein product is CASRPGQGFTEAFF.

This clone was seen a single time. The chain recombines TRBV30 with TRBJ1-1, with 9 bases aligning to TRBD1. Per the germline V gene, CDR1 is GTSNPN and CDR2 is SVGIG (reference sequence). After removal of 5 bases from V and 4 bases from J, the junction contained 17 bases not matched to a gene. This CDR3 spans 17 amino acids. CDR3 nucleotide sequence: TGTGCCTGGCGACCCGGGACAGGGAGGGAGTGGACCACTGAAGCTTTCTTT. It yields the protein CAWRPGTGREWTTEAFF. Together with reference TRBV30 and TRBJ1-1, the CDR3 gives the full variable domain: SQTIHQWPATLVQPVGSPLSLECTVEGTSNPNLYWYRQAAGRGLQLLFYSVGIGQISSEVPQNLSASRPQDRQFILSSKKLLLSDSGFYLCAWRPGTGREWTTEAFFGQGTRLTVV.

The rearrangement joins TRBV7-9 to TRBJ1-1; possible D gene TRBD1, 5 bases. Germline values: CDR1 SEHNR, CDR2 FQNEAQ (reference sequence). This CDR3 is 16 amino acids long. V was pared by 2 bases and J by 1 base, with 14 bases between. This CDR3 reads CASSLPQGTANTEAFF. CDR3 bases: TGTGCCAGCAGCTTACCTCAGGGAACGGCGAACACTGAAGCTTTCTTT.